These T cell receptor beta chains were read from a single sample in a study of blood T cells in healthy people across ages. One entry per CDR3 protein results from TCRdb running MiXCR on the 5' RACE reads. Of about 640,000 distinct CDR3 sequences in the sample, 45% to 65% were seen once. The sequencing sample was made of blood. These receptors were collected from a man aged 55 to 69 in good health. Each CDR3 is given with its conserved first and last residue. A D gene is named only where the DNA matches it firmly. Size is stated for part of the rows, as once, few or many counts, or as a class when the clone is expanded.

size	V	D	J	CDR3	DNA
NA	TRBV6-2/TRBV6-3	TRBD1	TRBJ2-6	CASRDSRPSGANVLTF	TGTGCCAGCCGGGACAGTCGACCCTCTGGGGCCAACGTCCTGACTTTC
NA	TRBV29-1	TRBD2	TRBJ2-7	CSVAGGRVNEQYF	TGCAGCGTTGCGGGGGGGAGGGTAAATGAGCAGTACTTC
NA	TRBV25-1	TRBD1	TRBJ2-7	CASSATPGQGAYEQYF	TGTGCCAGCAGTGCGACACCGGGACAGGGGGCCTACGAGCAGTACTTC
NA	TRBV6-5	NA	TRBJ2-7	CASSVGGSSYNEQYF	TGTGCCAGCAGTGTTGGTGGGAGCTCCTACAATGAGCAGTACTTC
NA	TRBV12-3/TRBV12-4	NA	TRBJ2-7	CASSCGPTYEQYF	TGTGCCAGCAGTTGCGGGCCCACCTACGAGCAGTACTTC
NA	TRBV12-3/TRBV12-4	NA	TRBJ2-3	CASSLVSDRRLRTDTQYF	TGTGCCAGCAGTTTAGTATCCGACAGGAGGCTACGCACAGATACGCAGTATTTT
many	TRBV2	TRBD2	TRBJ2-2	CASRDTSGGTGELFF	TGTGCCAGCAGGGACACTAGCGGCGGGACTGGGGAGCTGTTTTTT
NA	TRBV18	NA	TRBJ2-7	CASSPRLGGYEQYF	TGTGCCAGCTCACCACGGTTGGGGGGATACGAGCAGTACTTC
NA	TRBV6-1	NA	TRBJ1-5	CASRASNQPQHF	TGTGCCAGCAGGGCTAGCAATCAGCCCCAGCATTTT
NA	TRBV5-5	NA	TRBJ1-2	CASSLAFLEGGYTF	TGTGCCAGCAGCTTGGCGTTCCTCGAAGGGGGCTACACCTTC
NA	TRBV20-1	NA	TRBJ1-1	CSARAHPQRNTEAFF	TGCAGTGCTAGAGCTCACCCCCAAAGGAACACTGAAGCTTTCTTT
NA	TRBV11-2	TRBD1	TRBJ1-2	CASSPGTDDRYTF	TGTGCCAGCAGTCCCGGGACAGATGATCGCTACACCTTC
NA	TRBV12-3/TRBV12-4	NA	TRBJ2-7	CASTLGGIVEQYF	TGTGCCAGCACCCTTGGGGGGATAGTCGAGCAGTACTTC
NA	TRBV3-1	TRBD2	TRBJ2-4	CASSLAGGQGNIQYF	TGTGCCAGCAGCCTAGCGGGGGGGCAGGGAAACATTCAGTACTTC
NA	TRBV3-1	TRBD1	TRBJ1-2	CASSYQGVNYGYTF	TGTGCCAGCTCGTACCAGGGGGTGAACTATGGCTACACCTTC
few	TRBV28	NA	TRBJ2-7	CASQGPYEQYF	TGTGCCAGTCAGGGGCCCTACGAGCAGTACTTC
NA	TRBV20-1	NA	TRBJ2-2	CSARKTDRELFF	TGCAGTGCTAGAAAGACCGATCGGGAGCTGTTTTTT
NA	TRBV7-2	NA	TRBJ2-4	CASSLERGASSQYF	TGTGCCAGCAGCTTAGAACGAGGAGCTAGCTCTCAGTACTTC
NA	TRBV7-2	NA	TRBJ1-5	CASSSTTGPQHF	TGTGCCAGCAGCTCAACGACGGGACCCCAGCATTTT
NA	TRBV5-1	NA	TRBJ2-3	CASSLEGRGDGTDTQYF	TGCGCCAGCAGCTTGGAGGGTCGGGGTGATGGGACAGATACGCAGTATTTT
NA	TRBV6-4	TRBD1	TRBJ1-2	CASVGWTGGNYGYTF	TGTGCCAGCGTAGGTTGGACAGGGGGAAACTATGGCTACACCTTC
NA	TRBV29-1	TRBD1	TRBJ1-2	CSVGDRGVSNYGYTF	TGCAGCGTCGGGGACAGGGGAGTATCTAACTATGGCTACACCTTC
few	TRBV25-1	NA	TRBJ1-2	CASSEGTYGYTF	TGTGCCAGCAGTGAGGGGACATATGGCTACACCTTC
NA	TRBV6-5	NA	TRBJ2-1	CASRSDETDEQFF	TGTGCCAGCAGATCGGATGAAACGGATGAGCAGTTCTTC
NA	TRBV20-1	NA	TRBJ1-4	CSARDERGDEKLFF	TGCAGTGCTAGAGATGAAAGGGGAGATGAAAAACTGTTTTTT
NA	TRBV5-1	NA	TRBJ2-7	CASSVAFSYEQYF	TGCGCCAGCAGCGTGGCTTTCTCCTACGAGCAGTACTTC
few	TRBV6-1	NA	TRBJ2-5	CASSRAGTYQETQYF	TGTGCCAGCAGTCGTGCGGGGACCTACCAAGAGACCCAGTACTTC
NA	TRBV4-1	TRBD2	TRBJ2-1	CASSHSWTSGGAVSYNEQFF	TGCGCCAGCAGCCACAGTTGGACTAGCGGGGGGGCCGTCTCCTACAATGAGCAGTTCTTC
once	TRBV20-1	NA	TRBJ2-5	CSASLGRAEETQYF	TGCAGTGCTAGCTTGGGCAGGGCCGAAGAGACCCAGTACTTC
few	TRBV11-2	NA	TRBJ2-7	CASSLRQRQYF	TGTGCCAGCAGCTTACGTCAGCGGCAGTACTTC
NA	TRBV20-1	TRBD1	TRBJ1-6	CSAPGQGPYNSPLHF	TGCAGTGCACCGGGACAGGGGCCCTATAATTCACCCCTCCACTTT
many	TRBV20-1	NA	TRBJ1-1	CSANSGQNTEAFF	TGCAGTGCAAACTCAGGACAGAACACTGAAGCTTTCTTT
NA	TRBV20-1	TRBD1	TRBJ2-7	CSARDPTGGYEQYF	TGCAGTGCTAGAGATCCGACAGGGGGCTACGAGCAGTACTTC
many	TRBV5-6	NA	TRBJ2-5	CASSFNPGTQETQYF	TGTGCCAGCAGCTTTAATCCGGGTACCCAAGAGACCCAGTACTTC
NA	TRBV4-3	TRBD2	TRBJ2-3	CASSQKFPGLAATDTQYF	TGCGCCAGCAGCCAAAAGTTCCCGGGACTAGCGGCCACAGATACGCAGTATTTT
once	TRBV20-1	TRBD2	TRBJ2-1	CSAGKPLAGGYYNEQFF	TGCAGTGCGGGGAAACCACTAGCGGGGGGCTATTACAATGAGCAGTTCTTC
many	TRBV5-5	TRBD2	TRBJ2-1	CASSLGRKIAGGTYNEQFF	TGTGCCAGCAGCTTGGGACGTAAGATAGCGGGGGGCACCTACAATGAGCAGTTCTTC
few	TRBV3-1	TRBD1	TRBJ2-6	CASSQPGTGDVLTF	TGTGCCAGCAGCCAACCTGGGACAGGGGACGTCCTGACTTTC
NA	TRBV19	NA	TRBJ1-2	CASNLGRPYGYTF	TGTGCCAGCAACCTGGGACGGCCCTATGGCTACACCTTC
few	TRBV20-1	NA	TRBJ2-5	CSARSPQETQYF	TGCAGTGCTAGAAGTCCGCAAGAGACCCAGTACTTC
NA	TRBV29-1	TRBD2	TRBJ2-3	CSVVLAGPSTDTQYF	TGCAGCGTTGTTCTAGCGGGACCTAGCACAGATACGCAGTATTTT
NA	TRBV2	NA	TRBJ1-2	CASSGGDGYGYTF	TGTGCCAGCAGCGGAGGGGACGGCTATGGCTACACCTTC
NA	TRBV15	NA	TRBJ2-5	CATSRAREANEQYF	TGTGCCACCAGCAGAGCTCGGGAAGCCAATGAGCAGTACTTC
NA	TRBV7-2	NA	TRBJ2-7	CASSPRPISYEQYF	TGTGCCAGCAGCCCCCGACCGATTAGTTACGAGCAGTACTTC
NA	TRBV5-1	TRBD1	TRBJ2-7	CASRNQYRGADTQYF	TGCGCCAGCAGGAACCAGTACAGGGGAGCAGATACGCAGTACTTC
NA	TRBV20-1	NA	TRBJ2-4	CSARRTGIGNIQYF	TGCAGTGCTAGAAGGACCGGGATAGGGAACATTCAGTACTTC
NA	TRBV12-3/TRBV12-4	TRBD1	TRBJ2-3	CASSRRVGQGFTDTQYF	TGTGCCAGCAGCCGACGGGTGGGACAGGGGTTCACAGATACGCAGTATTTT
few	TRBV29-1	TRBD2	TRBJ2-4	CSVEQGGIQYF	TGCAGCGTTGAACAGGGAGGGATTCAGTACTTC
NA	TRBV18	TRBD2	TRBJ2-3	CASSPLAGGSDTQYF	TGTGCCAGCTCACCCCTAGCGGGGGGCTCAGATACGCAGTATTTT
NA	TRBV5-1	TRBD1	TRBJ1-2	CASSLDPGGGYGYTF	TGCGCCAGCAGCTTGGATCCAGGGGGGGGCTATGGCTACACCTTC
NA	TRBV21-1	NA	TRBJ2-5	CASSTAVREETQYF	TGTGCCAGCAGCACGGCAGTCAGGGAAGAGACCCAGTACTTC
NA	TRBV18	NA	TRBJ2-7	CASSRVRTYEQYF	TGTGCCAGCTCACGAGTGAGGACTTACGAGCAGTACTTC
few	TRBV4-2	NA	TRBJ2-5	CASSYGQSKETQYF	TGTGCCAGCAGCTACGGACAGTCGAAAGAGACCCAGTACTTC
NA	TRBV20-1	TRBD2	TRBJ2-5	CSARDPASGEQTQYF	TGCAGTGCTAGAGATCCAGCTAGCGGGGAGCAGACCCAGTACTTC
NA	TRBV14	NA	TRBJ1-2	CASSQVAHYGYTF	TGTGCCAGCAGCCAAGTGGCCCACTATGGCTACACCTTC
NA	TRBV7-9	TRBD2	TRBJ2-1	CASSLEGGGARNEQFF	TGTGCCAGCAGCTTAGAAGGCGGGGGGGCGAGAAATGAGCAGTTCTTC
NA	TRBV20-1	TRBD1	TRBJ2-5	CSAPGTGTLHNEQYF	TGCAGTGCTCCCGGGACAGGGACCTTACATAATGAGCAGTACTTC
NA	TRBV19	NA	TRBJ2-1	CASSTGRAYNEQFF	TGTGCCAGTAGTACCGGACGGGCCTACAATGAGCAGTTCTTC
NA	TRBV6-5	TRBD1	TRBJ2-1	CASSPVRDRGNEQFF	TGTGCCAGCAGCCCCGTCCGGGACAGGGGTAATGAGCAGTTCTTC
few	TRBV20-1	NA	TRBJ1-5	CSARPRGNQPQHF	TGCAGTGCTAGACCCAGGGGCAATCAGCCCCAGCATTTT